The 5 T cell receptor beta chains listed next were all sequenced from one sample in a study of spatial heterogeneity in lung cancer. A single record per CDR3 protein comes from TCRdb applying MiXCR to the 5' RACE reads. The data show about 23,000 distinct CDR3 sequences, 4% to 5% seen once. Time point of the sample: sample taken at primary tumor resection. Whole RNA from tumor, nontumor lung or frozen PBMC was sequenced unsorted. The material sequenced was PBMCs, taken at surgery. The receptor source for this set is a male donor with early-stage non-small cell lung cancer.

V gene TRBV28 combines with J gene TRBJ2-1; the D gene is possibly TRBD2 (6 bases). Between the trimmed V and J ends, which lost 4 bases and 5 bases, there was a span of 12 bases. The germline V gene has CDR1 MDHEN and CDR2 SYDVKM. The CDR3 is 14 residues long. The CDR3 reads CASSSPSVDNEQFF. In nucleotides, the CDR3 is TGTGCCAGCAGTTCCCCTAGCGTAGACAATGAGCAGTTCTTC.

This chain uses TRBV4-2 with TRBJ2-2, with unresolved D. There are 15 residues in the CDR3. V lost 0 bases to trimming and J lost 5 bases, with 10 bases between them. Germline loops: CDR1 LGHNA, CDR2 YNFKEQ. The CDR3 DNA reads as TGTGCCAGCAGCCAAGAGGTCTTCACAACCGGGGAGCTGTTTTTT. Translated, it gives CASSQEVFTTGELFF.

V usage is TRBV7-2 and J usage is TRBJ2-3; TRBD1 is a possible D gene (5 bases). V shed 5 bases and J shed 4 bases, with 10 bases lying between them. CDR1 SGHTA and CDR2 FQGNSA come from the germline V gene. The length of the CDR3 is 13 residues. In nucleotides, the CDR3 is TGTGCCAGCAGCCCCAGCAGGGCAGATACGCAGTATTTT. Translation: CASSPSRADTQYF.

This clonotype has a count of ten or more. This chain connects TRBV20-1 to TRBJ2-1; 7 bases align to TRBD2. The CDR3 has 15 residues. The V segment lost 3 bases and the J segment 3 bases; nucleotides outside the gene matches: 8. Germline V gives CDR1 DFQATT, CDR2 SNEGSKA (reference sequence). CDR3 DNA: TGCAGTGCTAGGAGGGCCGGGGGGAGCTACAATGAGCAGTTCTTC. Translation gives CSARRAGGSYNEQFF.

This clonotype has at least ten counts. CDR3 nucleotide sequence: TGTGCCAGCAGCCACCCACACCCCCAAGAGACCCAGTACTTC. This encodes CASSHPHPQETQYF. The chain has TRBV7-2 and TRBJ2-5; no reliable D call. The CDR3 has 14 amino acids. With 5 bases removed from V and 1 base from J, the gap between germline ends came to 11 bases. Germline V gene sequence: CDR1 SGHTA, CDR2 FQGNSA.